A selection of T cell receptor beta chains follows, all from one sample in a study of shared clonotypes between healthy human individuals. Profiled with immunoSEQ multiplex PCR; TCRdb holds only in-frame clones, not every one. The repertoire holds about 600,000 clones, with approximately 97% as singletons. Sequencing used naive CD4+ T cells sorted from blood. These receptors all stem from a woman in her 30s in good health. CDR3s include the opening cysteine and the closing phenylalanine or tryptophan. The order of the fields is J gene, clone size, V gene, D gene, CDR3 protein, CDR3 DNA. D genes are given only for firm matches. Clone size is shown for a subset of rows, as once, few, many or a class of expanded clone.

>TRBJ2-1|.|TRBV9|.
CASSPGSNEQFF
TGTGCCAGCAGCCCCGGGAGCAATGAGCAGTTCTTC
>TRBJ2-4|.|TRBV5-5|.
CASSLVVGTGNIQYF
TGTGCCAGCAGCTTGGTGGTGGGGACGGGAAACATTCAGTACTTC
>TRBJ2-3|.|TRBV21-1|.
CASSLIGLAGGDTQYF
TGTGCCAGCAGCCTCATTGGACTAGCGGGAGGGGATACGCAGTATTTT
>TRBJ2-2|.|TRBV2|.
CASKSGAATGELFF
TGTGCCAGCAAATCGGGGGCCGCCACCGGGGAGCTGTTTTTT
>TRBJ2-2|.|TRBV18|TRBD2
CASSPFVGSGSSGELFF
TGTGCCAGCTCACCATTCGTCGGCAGCGGGAGTTCTGGGGAGCTGTTTTTT
>TRBJ2-5|.|TRBV14|TRBD1
CASRRDRGGTQYF
TGTGCCAGCAGAAGAGACAGGGGGGGGACCCAGTACTTC
>TRBJ1-2|.|TRBV29-1|.
CSSDPGAAGGYTF
TGCAGCTCCGATCCAGGGGCGGCGGGAGGCTACACCTTC
>TRBJ2-7|.|TRBV7-3|TRBD2
CASSPGSSGAYEQYF
TGTGCCAGCAGCCCCGGCAGTAGCGGGGCCTACGAGCAGTACTTC
>TRBJ2-5|.|TRBV28|.
CASSLAGLGETQYF
TGTGCCAGCAGTTTAGCAGGGCTCGGGGAGACCCAGTACTTC
>TRBJ2-5|.|TRBV4-1|TRBD2
CASSLLAGETQYF
TGCGCCAGCAGCCTCCTAGCGGGTGAGACCCAGTACTTC
>TRBJ2-5|.|TRBV18|TRBD2
CASSAGLAGDQETQYF
TGTGCCAGCTCGGCGGGACTAGCGGGCGACCAAGAGACCCAGTACTTC
>TRBJ2-6|once|TRBV5-1|.
CASSLGQLINSGANVLTF
TGCGCCAGCAGCTTGGGACAGCTCATTAACTCTGGGGCCAACGTCCTGACTTTC
>TRBJ2-2|.|TRBV19|TRBD2
CASFSGRAGTGELFF
TGTGCCAGTTTCAGCGGGAGGGCCGGGACCGGGGAGCTGTTTTTT
>TRBJ2-3|.|TRBV7-2|TRBD2
CASSPGGTQYF
TGTGCCAGCAGCCCGGGGGGTACGCAGTATTTT
>TRBJ1-3|.|TRBV29-1|.
CSVEETQDGWAGNTIYF
TGCAGCGTTGAAGAGACACAGGATGGGTGGGCTGGAAACACCATATATTTT
>TRBJ2-3|once|TRBV28|.
CASSAYGVEPDTDTQYF
TGTGCCAGCAGCGCCTATGGGGTGGAGCCAGACACAGATACGCAGTATTTT
>TRBJ2-1|.|TRBV30|.
CAWSVNGHNEQFF
TGTGCCTGGAGTGTAAACGGGCATAATGAGCAGTTCTTC
>TRBJ2-5|.|TRBV7-2|TRBD1
CASSSRQGQTQYF
TGTGCCAGCAGCTCGAGACAGGGACAGACCCAGTACTTC
>TRBJ1-5|few|TRBV19|.
CASSMGGNQPQHF
TGTGCCAGTAGTATGGGAGGCAATCAGCCCCAGCATTTT
>TRBJ2-3|.|TRBV5-1|TRBD1
CASSTGQEGTDTQYF
TGCGCCAGCAGCACGGGACAGGAGGGCACAGATACGCAGTATTTT
>TRBJ1-2|once|TRBV28|.
CASRIFGIGYTF
TGTGCCAGCAGAATATTTGGGATTGGCTACACCTTC
>TRBJ2-7|.|TRBV9|.
CASSVGLASYEQYF
TGTGCCAGCAGCGTAGGTCTAGCCTCCTACGAGCAGTACTTC
>TRBJ1-2|.|TRBV2|.
CASSETGGSGYTF
TGTGCCAGCAGTGAGACGGGGGGCTCTGGCTACACCTTC
>TRBJ2-1|.|TRBV2|.
CASSLSSSYNEQFF
TGTGCCAGCAGCCTCAGCAGCTCCTACAATGAGCAGTTCTTC
>TRBJ2-5|.|TRBV18|.
CASSLGFRETQYF
TGTGCCAGCTCACTGGGGTTTAGAGAGACCCAGTACTTC
>TRBJ1-4|.|TRBV25-1|TRBD1
CASGQTGGAGEKLFF
TGTGCCAGCGGTCAGACAGGGGGCGCGGGTGAAAAACTGTTTTTT
>TRBJ1-2|.|TRBV18|.
CASSPSREDYGYTF
TGTGCCAGCTCACCATCCAGGGAAGACTATGGCTACACCTTC
>TRBJ2-2|.|TRBV6-6|TRBD2
CASSYATSGTGGELFF
TGTGCCAGCAGTTATGCGACTAGCGGGACGGGCGGGGAGCTGTTTTTT
>TRBJ1-3|.|TRBV19|.
CASSIIGRGYSGNTIYF
TGTGCCAGTAGTATAATCGGCAGGGGATACTCTGGAAACACCATATATTTT
>TRBJ2-7|.|TRBV28|TRBD1
CASRDRGSVEGACF
TGTGCCAGCAGGGACAGGGGTTCCGTAGAGGGGGCTTGCTTC
>TRBJ1-2|.|TRBV7-2|TRBD1
CASSLAAGQPISYTF
TGTGCCAGCAGCTTAGCGGCGGGACAGCCCATCAGCTACACCTTC
>TRBJ2-5|.|TRBV4-1|TRBD2
CASSQAGGVNQETQYF
TGCGCCAGCAGCCAAGCGGGGGGGGTAAACCAAGAGACCCAGTACTTC
>TRBJ2-1|.|TRBV14|.
CASSQNWGASGHNEQFF
TGTGCCAGCAGCCAAAACTGGGGGGCTAGCGGCCACAATGAGCAGTTCTTC
>TRBJ2-2|.|TRBV27|TRBD2
CASSLLAGGELFF
TGTGCCAGCAGTTTATTAGCGGGCGGGGAGCTGTTTTTT
>TRBJ2-5|.|TRBV28|TRBD2
CASSLIRKRGETQYF
TGTGCCAGCAGTTTAATTCGGAAGCGGGGAGAGACCCAGTACTTC
>TRBJ2-7|.|TRBV7-8|TRBD2
CASSLGTSGTYEQYF
TGTGCCAGCAGCTTGGGGACTAGCGGGACCTACGAGCAGTACTTC
>TRBJ2-5|.|TRBV5-4|.
CASGGKETQYF
TGTGCCAGCGGCGGGAAAGAGACCCAGTACTTC
>TRBJ2-2|.|TRBV4-2|TRBD2
CASSPYSGRLTGELFF
TGTGCCAGCAGCCCATATAGCGGGAGGTTAACCGGGGAGCTGTTTTTT
>TRBJ2-3|.|TRBV5-1|TRBD2
CASSMTSGTSTDTQYF
TGCGCCAGCAGCATGACTAGCGGCACGAGCACAGATACGCAGTATTTT
>TRBJ1-1|.|TRBV18|TRBD1
CASSGQGGTEAFF
TGTGCCAGCTCAGGACAGGGAGGCACTGAAGCTTTCTTT
>TRBJ1-1|.|TRBV28|.
CASSRTVNTEAFF
TGTGCCAGCAGTCGGACGGTGAACACTGAAGCTTTCTTT
>TRBJ2-1|.|TRBV4-1|TRBD2
CASSALGLAGRNNEQFF
TGCGCCAGCAGCGCGCTGGGGCTAGCGGGTCGCAACAATGAGCAGTTCTTC
>TRBJ1-2|.|TRBV6-4|.
CASSDSLGYGYTF
TGTGCCAGCAGTGACTCGCTAGGCTATGGCTACACCTTC
>TRBJ2-1|.|TRBV4-2|.
CASSQVIGRNEQFF
TGTGCCAGCAGCCAAGTTATTGGGCGCAATGAGCAGTTCTTC
>TRBJ2-1|.|TRBV28|.
CASSFLASEQFF
TGTGCCAGCAGTTTTCTAGCGAGTGAGCAGTTCTTC
>TRBJ2-7|.|TRBV4-1|.
CASSQVFTGTYEQYF
TGCGCCAGCAGCCAAGTCTTTACAGGAACCTACGAGCAGTACTTC
>TRBJ1-3|.|TRBV5-1|.
CASSSYGGNTIYF
TGCGCCAGCAGTTCATATGGGGGAAACACCATATATTTT
>TRBJ2-7|.|TRBV2|TRBD2
CASSKASGSREQYF
TGTGCCAGCAGTAAGGCTAGCGGGTCTCGGGAGCAGTACTTC
>TRBJ1-2|.|TRBV27|.
CASSSVTGGYTF
TGTGCCAGCAGTTCTGTCACCGGCGGCTACACCTTC
>TRBJ2-1|.|TRBV7-8|TRBD2
CASSLVAGVYYNEQFF
TGTGCCAGCAGCTTAGTAGCGGGAGTGTACTACAATGAGCAGTTCTTC
>TRBJ1-5|.|TRBV6-1|.
CASSEIQYPPQHF
TGTGCCAGCAGTGAAATACAGTACCCGCCCCAGCATTTT
>TRBJ1-2|once|TRBV6-1|.
CASSAWLSYGYTF
TGTGCCAGCAGTGCGTGGCTATCTTATGGCTACACCTTC
>TRBJ2-1|.|TRBV6-5|.
CASSYFTTGIDEQFF
TGTGCCAGCAGTTACTTTACTACAGGGATCGATGAGCAGTTCTTC
>TRBJ2-7|.|TRBV5-1|.
CASSPRSGISYEQYF
TGCGCCAGCAGCCCCCGGTCAGGGATCTCCTACGAGCAGTACTTC
>TRBJ1-2|.|TRBV27|.
CASSPYDGTNYGYTF
TGTGCCAGCAGCCCCTATGACGGGACGAACTATGGCTACACCTTC